This TCR beta chain was obtained from a study of CD8 T cells in Susac syndrome. Random hexamers were used to reverse transcribe the RNA input (0.5 to 1 ug). Each CDR3 protein gets one entry after TCRdb re-called the immunoSEQ multiplex PCR reads with MiXCR. The sample records around 81,000 distinct CDR3 sequences, roughly 94% being singletons. TCR beta sequencing covered blood CD8+ and CD4+ T cells. Through negative isolation, CD4+ and CD8+ T cells were obtained, while TEMRA cells were enriched using FACS. Germline V gives CDR1 GTSNPN, CDR2 SVGIG (reference sequence). The CDR3 covers 14 residues. V was cut by 5 bases and J by 15 bases, with 26 bases left in between.

The TCR comes from a human donor with Susac syndrome. V and J are TRBV30 and TRBJ2-1; D is possibly TRBD1 (6 bases). Source material: CD8+ T cells from PBMCs. DNA for the CDR3: TGTGCCTGGTCCCCAGGGGTGACTTCACTTCCTCGGTTCTTC. Its translation is CAWSPGVTSLPRFF. Together with reference TRBV30 and TRBJ2-1, the CDR3 gives the full variable domain: SQTIHQWPATLVQPVGSPLSLECTVEGTSNPNLYWYRQAAGRGLQLLFYSVGIGQISSEVPQNLSASRPQDRQFILSSKKLLLSDSGFYLCAWSPGVTSLPRFFGPGTRLTVL.